This T cell receptor (beta chain) was sequenced during a study of response to subunit inactivated influenza vaccine. Study outcomes and limitations: Few new T cells, the authors suggested, are recruited by each seasonal influenza vaccination.

CDR1 is MNHEY and CDR2 is SVGEGT in the germline V gene. The length of the CDR3 is 15 residues. Unmatched junction bases numbered 9, after V lost 5 bases and J lost 8 bases. Ten or more counts support this clonotype. What it recognizes is unknown. In TCRdb, the RT-PCR reads were re-called with MiXCR into one record per CDR3 protein. The sample records 600,000 to 850,000 distinct CDR3 sequences, approximately 14% being singletons. The receptor comes from a man between 50 and 59 years old who received an inactivated influenza vaccine. The rearrangement links TRBV6-2 or TRBV6-3 to TRBJ2-4; 10 bases are a match to TRBD1. Source: PBMCs from blood, taken roughly 2 weeks before vaccination. The CDR3 region has the DNA TGTGCCAGCAGTGTCTGGGACAGGGGTTTGGACATTCAGTACTTC. As protein: CASSVWDRGLDIQYF.